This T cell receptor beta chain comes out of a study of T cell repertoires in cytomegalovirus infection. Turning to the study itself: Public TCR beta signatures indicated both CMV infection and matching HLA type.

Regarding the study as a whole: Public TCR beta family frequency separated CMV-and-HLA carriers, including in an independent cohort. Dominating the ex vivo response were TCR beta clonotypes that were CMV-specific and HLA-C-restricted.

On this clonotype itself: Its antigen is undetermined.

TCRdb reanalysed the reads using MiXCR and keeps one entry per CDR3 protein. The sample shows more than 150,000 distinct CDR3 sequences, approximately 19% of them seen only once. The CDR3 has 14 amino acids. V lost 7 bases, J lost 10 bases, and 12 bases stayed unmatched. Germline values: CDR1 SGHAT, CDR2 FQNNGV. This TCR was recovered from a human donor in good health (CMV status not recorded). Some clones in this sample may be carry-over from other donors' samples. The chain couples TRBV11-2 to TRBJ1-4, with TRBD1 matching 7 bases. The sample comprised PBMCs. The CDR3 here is CASNTGGGSGKLFF. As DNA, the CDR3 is TGTGCCAGCAACACCGGAGGGGGCTCAGGAAAACTGTTTTTT.